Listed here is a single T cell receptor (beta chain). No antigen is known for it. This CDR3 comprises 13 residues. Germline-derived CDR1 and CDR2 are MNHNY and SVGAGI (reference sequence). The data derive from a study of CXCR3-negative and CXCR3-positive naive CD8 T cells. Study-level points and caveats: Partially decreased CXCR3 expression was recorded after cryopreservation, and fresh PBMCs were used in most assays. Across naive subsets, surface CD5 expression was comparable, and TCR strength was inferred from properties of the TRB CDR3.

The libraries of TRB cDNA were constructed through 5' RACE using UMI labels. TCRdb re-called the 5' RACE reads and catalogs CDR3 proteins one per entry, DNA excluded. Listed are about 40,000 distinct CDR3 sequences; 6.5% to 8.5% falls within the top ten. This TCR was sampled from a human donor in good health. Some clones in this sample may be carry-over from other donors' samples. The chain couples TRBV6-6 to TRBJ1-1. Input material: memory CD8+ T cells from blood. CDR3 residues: CASSDGLNTEAFF.